This T cell receptor (beta chain) was sequenced for a study of metastatic and nonmetastatic thyroid tumors. Study-level results: It was reportedly found that TCR beta diversity was significantly higher in malignant thyroid tumors than in benign nodules, a difference seen in both blood and tumor samples.

TCRdb reanalyzed the PCR reads via MiXCR. This table has around 34,000 clones, approximately 16% appearing once. This clone ranks as medium-sized (0.01 to 0.1%). Its specificity is unknown. With 0 bases removed from V and 4 bases from J, the gap between germline ends came to 22 bases. The CDR3 consists of 18 residues. CDR1 is MNHNY and CDR2 is SVGAGI in the germline V gene (reference sequence). Among the patients, none had received any treatment before thyroid surgery. This chain uses TRBV6-6 with TRBJ2-7; D is possibly TRBD2 (5 bases). The receptor comes from a male donor with papillary thyroid cancer or a benign thyroid nodule (not recorded which). Some clones in this sample may be carry-over from other donors' samples. Sequences were obtained from blood. The CDR3 DNA follows: TGTGCCAGCAGTTACTCAAGAGGTAGAATCTCTTCGGGGTACGAGCAGTACTTC. It encodes CASSYSRGRISSGYEQYF.